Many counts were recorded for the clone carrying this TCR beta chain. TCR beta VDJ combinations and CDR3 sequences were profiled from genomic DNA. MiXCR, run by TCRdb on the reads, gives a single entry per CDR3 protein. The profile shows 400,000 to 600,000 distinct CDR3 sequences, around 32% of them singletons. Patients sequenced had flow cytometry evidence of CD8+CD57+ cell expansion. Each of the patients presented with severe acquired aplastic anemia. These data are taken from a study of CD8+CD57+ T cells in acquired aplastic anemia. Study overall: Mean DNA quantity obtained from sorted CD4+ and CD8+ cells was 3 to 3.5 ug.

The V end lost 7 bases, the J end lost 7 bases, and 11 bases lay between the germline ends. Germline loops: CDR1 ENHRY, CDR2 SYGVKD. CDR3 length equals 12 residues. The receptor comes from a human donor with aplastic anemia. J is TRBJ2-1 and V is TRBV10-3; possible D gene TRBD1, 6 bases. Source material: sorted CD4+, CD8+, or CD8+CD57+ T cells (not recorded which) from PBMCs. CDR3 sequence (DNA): TGTGCCATCACGGACAGCACGAATGAGCAGTTCTTC. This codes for CAITDSTNEQFF.